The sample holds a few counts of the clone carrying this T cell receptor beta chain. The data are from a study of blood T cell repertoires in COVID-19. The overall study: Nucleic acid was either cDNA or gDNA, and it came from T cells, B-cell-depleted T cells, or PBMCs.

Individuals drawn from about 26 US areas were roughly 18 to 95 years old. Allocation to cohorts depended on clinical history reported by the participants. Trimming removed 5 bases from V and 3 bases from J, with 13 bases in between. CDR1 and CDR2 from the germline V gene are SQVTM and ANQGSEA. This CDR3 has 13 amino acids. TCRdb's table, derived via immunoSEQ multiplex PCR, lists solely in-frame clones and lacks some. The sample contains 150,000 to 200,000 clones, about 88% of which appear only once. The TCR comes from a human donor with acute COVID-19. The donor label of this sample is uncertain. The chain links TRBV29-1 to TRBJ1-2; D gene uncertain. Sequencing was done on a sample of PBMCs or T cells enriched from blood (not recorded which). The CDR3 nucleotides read TGCAGCGTTCAAACAGTCCTATACTATGGCTACACCTTC. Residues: CSVQTVLYYGYTF. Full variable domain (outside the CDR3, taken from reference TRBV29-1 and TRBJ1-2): SAVISQKPSRDICQRGTSLTIQCQVDSQVTMMFWYRQQPGQSLTLIATANQGSEATYESGFVIDKFPISRPNLTFSTLTVSNMSPEDSSIYLCSVQTVLYYGYTFGSGTRLTVV.